These 24 T cell receptor beta chains originate from one sample sequenced in a study of CD8 T cells in ankylosing spondylitis. Each CDR3 protein gets one entry after TCRdb re-called the 5' RACE reads with MiXCR. Here the sample spans about 390,000 distinct CDR3 sequences, about a fifth being singletons. Whole-study results and caveats: Ankylosing spondylitis blood seemed to carry a telltale TCR beta motif made of several highly homologous variants.

The antigens for these receptors are not known. The sample taken for sequencing was blood, either unsorted or a sorted T cell fraction (not recorded which). The receptor set was obtained from a male donor with ankylosing spondylitis.

This rearrangement joins TRBV7-2 to TRBJ2-1; tentatively, D is TRBD2 (5 bases). This CDR3 region has 15 residues. Germline CDR1 and CDR2: SGHTA and FQGNSA. V was trimmed by 4 bases and J by 4 bases, leaving 14 bases between them. CDR3 region: CASSSGLQIYNEQFF. Here the CDR3 DNA reads TGTGCCAGCAGCTCAGGACTTCAGATTTACAATGAGCAGTTCTTC.

This clonotype was seen a few times. The rearrangement links TRBV12-3 or TRBV12-4 to TRBJ2-7, with 7 positions matching TRBD1. The CDR3 has 14 residues. V lost 8 bases, J lost 0 bases, and 7 bases stayed unmatched. The CDR3 loop reads CASRQRQGSYEQYF. Written as DNA, the CDR3 is TGTGCCAGCCGACAGAGACAGGGCTCCTACGAGCAGTACTTC.

The CDR3, as DNA: TGTGCCAGCAGAGGGAGGACCTATGGCTACACCTTC. This translates into CASRGRTYGYTF. The V and J genes are TRBV6-5 and TRBJ1-2; D is uncertain. The V gene lost 6 bases and the J gene lost 4 bases, with 9 bases spanning the gap. Germline V gives CDR1 MNHEY, CDR2 SVGAGI. The CDR3 is made up of 12 amino acids.

This clonotype was recorded many times. The chain uses TRBV29-1 and TRBJ2-3, with 9 bases identical to TRBD2. V shed 4 bases and J 0 bases; nucleotides not matched to a gene: 17. This CDR3 spans 19 amino acids. Germline CDR1 SQVTM, CDR2 ANQGSEA. CDR3 nucleotides: TGCAGCGTTGGGGACGGAGGGTTTGGGCTAGCGGGGAGCACAGATACGCAGTATTTT. Amino acid sequence: CSVGDGGFGLAGSTDTQYF.

The chain recombines TRBV10-3 with TRBJ2-1; 8 bases are shared with TRBD2. There are 15 residues in the CDR3. Germline CDR1 ENHRY, CDR2 SYGVKD. After removal of 1 base from V and 10 bases from J, the junction contained 9 bases not matched to a gene. The CDR3 here is CAISEFPAGDTEQFF. The CDR3, as DNA: TGTGCCATCAGTGAGTTCCCAGCGGGGGATACGGAGCAGTTCTTC.

The rearrangement joins TRBV5-1 to TRBJ2-5; 7 bases line up with TRBD1. The CDR3 has 14 amino acids. Losses at the gene ends were 4 bases for V and 5 bases for J; bases not matched to a gene: 8. The germline gives CDR1 SGHRS, CDR2 YFSETQ. CDR3 amino acids: CASSDGQVGETQYF. The CDR3 coding sequence is TGCGCCAGCAGCGATGGACAGGTTGGGGAGACCCAGTACTTC.

V and J are TRBV5-1 and TRBJ1-1; D not certain. This CDR3 contains 14 residues. Germline values: CDR1 SGHRS, CDR2 YFSETQ. The V end lost 2 bases, the J end lost 1 base, and 9 bases lay between the germline ends. The CDR3 region has the DNA TGCGCCAGCAGCTTACTACAGTCGAACACTGAAGCTTTCTTT. Amino acids: CASSLLQSNTEAFF.

This rearrangement joins TRBV20-1 to TRBJ1-6; D not resolved. Trimming stripped 5 bases from V and 7 bases from J, with 9 bases between. CDR1 and CDR2 from the germline V gene are DFQATT and SNEGSKA (reference sequence). The CDR3 is 12 amino acids. CDR3 sequence reads: CSAQVSNSPLHF. CDR3 nucleotide sequence: TGCAGTGCTCAGGTCTCGAATTCACCCCTCCACTTT.

This clonotype has more than one count but fewer than ten. CDR3 in DNA: TGTGCCAGCAGGCCCTCCCACTCCTACAATGAGCAGTTCTTC. Encoded protein: CASRPSHSYNEQFF. The genes are TRBV2 and TRBJ2-1; D is uncertain. Trimming pared 6 bases from V and 0 bases from J, leaving 9 bases between. Germline CDR1 and CDR2: SNHLY and FYNNEI. This CDR3 has 14 residues. The complete variable domain, with remaining parts taken from reference TRBV2 and TRBJ2-1, reads EPEVTQTPSHQVTQMGQEVILRCVPISNHLYFYWYRQILGQKVEFLVSFYNNEISEKSEIFDDQFSVERPDGSNFTLKIRSTKLEDSAMYFCASRPSHSYNEQFFGPGTRLTVL.

V gene TRBV5-1 combines with J gene TRBJ1-1; TRBD1 matches at 9 bases. Germline CDR1 is SGHRS and CDR2 is YFSETQ. The CDR3 totals 14 residues. V lost 0 bases and J lost 5; bases outside the gene matches: 2. The CDR3 protein is CASSLDRGHTEAFF. The DNA for the CDR3 is TGCGCCAGCAGCTTGGACAGGGGGCATACTGAAGCTTTCTTT. The full variable domain, in which reference TRBV5-1 and TRBJ1-1 provide the parts outside the CDR3, is KAGVTQTPRYLIKTRGQQVTLSCSPISGHRSVSWYQQTPGQGLQFLFEYFSETQRNKGNFPGRFSGRQFSNSRSEMNVSTLELGDSALYLCASSLDRGHTEAFFGQGTRLTVV.

The rearrangement links TRBV29-1 to TRBJ2-3; D call uncertain. Per the germline V gene, CDR1 is SQVTM and CDR2 is ANQGSEA. Trimming stripped 1 base from V and 0 bases from J, with 5 bases between. CDR3 length: 13 amino acids. In DNA, the CDR3 is TGCAGCGTTGAAGTGGGGAGCACAGATACGCAGTATTTT. Residues: CSVEVGSTDTQYF.

The chain links TRBV9 to TRBJ1-2, with D perhaps TRBD1 (6 bases). V lost 0 bases and J 2 bases, leaving 8 bases between the germline ends. CDR3 size: 14 residues. CDR1 is SGDLS, CDR2 YYNGEE, per germline. The CDR3 DNA sequence: TGTGCCAGCAGCGTAGTGGGACAAAACTATGGCTACACCTTC. Its translation: CASSVVGQNYGYTF. Full variable domain (remainder filled in from reference TRBV9 and TRBJ1-2): DSGVTQTPKHLITATGQRVTLRCSPRSGDLSVYWYQQSLDQGLQFLIQYYNGEERAKGNILERFSAQQFPDLHSELNLSSLELGDSALYFCASSVVGQNYGYTFGSGTRLTVV.

This clonotype was recorded many times. The chain recombines TRBV9 with TRBJ1-4; D unresolved. Germline assignment: CDR1 SGDLS and CDR2 YYNGEE. The length of the CDR3 is 15 residues. V was pared by 0 bases and J by 4 bases, with 10 bases between. The CDR3 coding sequence is TGTGCCAGCAGCGTAGGCGGACGGCGTAATGAAAAACTGTTTTTT. This encodes CASSVGGRRNEKLFF.

The chain couples TRBV20-1 to TRBJ2-3; 9 bases map to TRBD2. V gave up 3 bases and J gave up 2 bases; unmatched junction bases: 3. Per germline, CDR1 DFQATT and CDR2 SNEGSKA (reference sequence). The CDR3 loop spans 14 amino acids. The chain's CDR3 is CSASRLADTDTQYF. The DNA for the CDR3 is TGCAGTGCTAGTCGACTAGCGGACACAGATACGCAGTATTTT.

The chain is built from TRBV3-1 and TRBJ2-1, with TRBD2 matching over 10 bases. Germline V lookup: CDR1 LGHDT, CDR2 YNNKEL (reference sequence). J lost 4 bases, V lost 4 bases, and 7 bases had no gene match. The CDR3 runs to 16 residues. CDR3 in DNA: TGTGCCAGCAGCCCCCCTCTAGCGGGAGCTTACAATGAGCAGTTCTTC. Its translation is CASSPPLAGAYNEQFF.

The chain links TRBV10-3 to TRBJ2-1; 11 bases are shared with TRBD2. The CDR3 contains 15 residues. CDR1 and CDR2 (germline): ENHRY, SYGVKD. V lost 11 bases to trimming and J lost 0 bases; unmatched junction nucleotides: 6. The CDR3 DNA is TGTGCCTCGGGACTAGCGGAGAGCTCCTACAATGAGCAGTTCTTC. Translating it yields CASGLAESSYNEQFF.

This clonotype occurred a few times. This rearrangement joins TRBV7-9 to TRBJ1-6; 10 nucleotides match TRBD1. The V gene end was trimmed by 3 bases and the J gene end by 9 bases; junction bases not matched to a gene: 5. Germline loops: CDR1 SEHNR, CDR2 FQNEAQ (reference sequence). This CDR3 contains 15 residues. The CDR3 region has the DNA TGTGCCAGCAGCTTTTCGGGACAGGGGCCTTCACCCCTCCACTTT. Encoded protein: CASSFSGQGPSPLHF.

This clonotype is a singleton in its sample. The rearrangement links TRBV5-1 to TRBJ1-3; possible D gene TRBD1, 5 bases. Trimming cost V 2 bases and J 1 base, with 10 bases left between them. The germline V gene encodes CDR1 SGHRS and CDR2 YFSETQ. This CDR3 spans 15 amino acids. The CDR3 DNA is TGCGCCAGCAGCTTTATCGGACAATCTGGAAACACCATATATTTT. Protein: CASSFIGQSGNTIYF. The variable domain in full, with the rest retrieved from reference TRBV5-1 and TRBJ1-3, is KAGVTQTPRYLIKTRGQQVTLSCSPISGHRSVSWYQQTPGQGLQFLFEYFSETQRNKGNFPGRFSGRQFSNSRSEMNVSTLELGDSALYLCASSFIGQSGNTIYFGEGSWLTVV.

The V gene is TRBV9, the J gene TRBJ2-5; tentatively, D is TRBD2 (5 bases). This CDR3 is built from 14 residues. Germline CDR1 reads SGDLS; CDR2 reads YYNGEE. Trimming cost V 3 bases and J 3 bases, with 12 bases left between them. CDR3 nucleotides: TGTGCCAGCAGCGCGGACTCGACTGAAGAGACCCAGTACTTC. This translates into CASSADSTEETQYF.

The chain joins TRBV12-3 or TRBV12-4 to TRBJ1-2, with 7 bases fitting TRBD1. CDR3 size: 14 residues. J lost 6 bases, V lost 4 bases, and 8 bases had no gene match. CDR3 protein: CASSYRTGGHGYTF. The CDR3 DNA reads as TGTGCCAGCAGTTACCGGACAGGAGGACATGGCTACACCTTC.

Only a few counts were recorded for this clonotype. The rearrangement links TRBV2 to TRBJ2-1; TRBD2 aligns across 10 bases. Trimming cost V 6 bases and J 4 bases; bases outside gene matches: 6. Germline-derived CDR1 and CDR2 are SNHLY and FYNNEI. CDR3 length: 15 amino acids. DNA for the CDR3: TGTGCCAGCAGCGGCACTAGCGGGGCGTACAATGAGCAGTTCTTC. Protein: CASSGTSGAYNEQFF.

This clonotype was seen a few times. This chain connects TRBV7-3 to TRBJ2-3; D is uncertain. The germline V and J ends were trimmed by 5 bases and 7 bases, with 16 bases remaining between them. CDR1 is SGHTA and CDR2 is FQGTGA in the germline V gene. The CDR3 spans 14 residues. As DNA, the CDR3 is TGTGCCAGCAGCCCGTACCTCCTCCCTTATACGCAGTATTTT. It translates to CASSPYLLPYTQYF.

The chain has TRBV11-1 and TRBJ1-1; D unclear. The CDR3 extends over 14 amino acids. V was shortened by 4 bases and J by 1 base, with 10 bases between the two germline ends. Germline CDR1 reads SGHAT; CDR2 reads FQDESV (reference sequence). CDR3 nucleotide sequence: TGTGCCAGCAGCTACGGACGGACGAACACTGAAGCTTTCTTT. It translates to CASSYGRTNTEAFF.

The chain has TRBV5-1 and TRBJ2-7; 8 bases match TRBD1. V was clipped by 0 bases and J by 6 bases; unmatched bases: 20. The CDR3 sequence is 19 residues long. CDR1 and CDR2 (germline): SGHRS, YFSETQ. The CDR3 DNA is TGCGCCAGCAGCTTGGCCATCGGACAGGGCGAACCCCATAGGCCCGAGCAGTACTTC. As protein: CASSLAIGQGEPHRPEQYF.